Listed here is a single T cell receptor (beta chain). What it recognizes is unknown. The length of the CDR3 is 13 residues. The germline V and J ends were trimmed by 3 bases and 9 bases, with 13 bases remaining between them. MiXCR, run by TCRdb on the 5' RACE reads, gives a single entry per CDR3 protein. The table has about half a million distinct CDR3 sequences, roughly 18% seen once; the top ten hold roughly an eighth. The data were obtained in a study of T-cell memory formation after mild COVID-19. Study-wide results and limits: Among contracting clones, CD4+ were mainly CM/EM and CD8+ enriched in EMRA. While clones contracting from day 15 to 85 were balanced between CD4 and CD8, later expanders leaned CD4+.

This chain links TRBV12-3 or TRBV12-4 with TRBJ2-3; D gene uncertain. The TCR sequence derives from an adult woman who had mild COVID-19 (a few samples of this study predate the infection). Cell type and time point are not known. Sequences were obtained from PBMCs or a T cell subset sorted from them (not recorded which). The CDR3 DNA reads TGTGCCAGCAGTTTTCCTTCTGGCCAAACGCAGTATTTT. It is translated as CASSFPSGQTQYF.